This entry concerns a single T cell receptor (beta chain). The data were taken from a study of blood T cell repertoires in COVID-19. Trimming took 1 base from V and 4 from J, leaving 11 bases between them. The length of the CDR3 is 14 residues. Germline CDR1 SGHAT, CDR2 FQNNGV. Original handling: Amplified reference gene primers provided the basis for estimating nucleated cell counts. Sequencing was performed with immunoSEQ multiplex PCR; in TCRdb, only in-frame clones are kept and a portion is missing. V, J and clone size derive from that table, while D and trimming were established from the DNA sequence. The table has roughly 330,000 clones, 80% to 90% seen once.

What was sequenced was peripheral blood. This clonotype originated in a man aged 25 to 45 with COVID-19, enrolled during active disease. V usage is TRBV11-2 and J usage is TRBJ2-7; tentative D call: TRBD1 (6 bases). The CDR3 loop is CASSLGQGTYEQYF. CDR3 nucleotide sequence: TGTGCCAGCAGCTTAGGCCAGGGGACGTACGAGCAGTACTTC.